Shown below are 6 T cell receptor beta chains from a single sample sequenced in a study of cytomegalovirus exposure and HLA in healthy donors. Only in-frame clones appear in the TCRdb table, and some are missing; sequencing was by immunoSEQ multiplex PCR. The sample consists of approximately 120,000 clones, 90% to 95% of them appearing once. Sequencing was carried out using PBMCs. These TCRs come from a woman between 18 and 29 years old in good health and CMV-seronegative.

CDR3 bases: TGTGCCAGCAGCTTAGGACTTGAAAAACTGTTTTTT. Translating gives CASSLGLEKLFF. The chain employs TRBV7-9 and TRBJ1-4; no reliable D call. Germline-derived CDR1 and CDR2 are SEHNR and FQNEAQ (reference sequence). The CDR3 covers 12 residues. V was trimmed by 1 base and J by 7 bases, leaving 4 bases between them.

The chain has TRBV7-9 and TRBJ2-6; D is unclear. The germline V and J ends were trimmed by 5 bases and 3 bases, with 17 bases remaining between them. CDR1 SEHNR and CDR2 FQNEAQ come from the germline V gene (reference sequence). This CDR3 is built from 17 residues. CDR3 region: CASSPLAVQFGANVLTF. The CDR3 DNA sequence: TGTGCCAGCAGCCCCTTGGCGGTCCAATTTGGGGCCAACGTCCTGACTTTC.

The chain uses TRBV4-1 and TRBJ2-3, with TRBD2 identical over 11 bases. The germline V gene encodes CDR1 MGHRA and CDR2 YSYEKL. The CDR3 has 16 amino acids. V lost 5 bases to trimming and J lost 3 bases; unmatched junction nucleotides: 7. The CDR3 loop is CASSIVGLAETDTQYF. The CDR3 bases are TGCGCCAGCAGCATAGTGGGACTAGCGGAAACAGATACGCAGTATTTT.

The chain recombines TRBV4-2 with TRBJ1-4, with TRBD1 as a possible D gene (6 bases). The V and J ends lost 0 bases and 8 bases respectively, with 19 bases between them. Per germline, CDR1 LGHNA and CDR2 YNFKEQ. The CDR3 is made up of 17 amino acids. The chain's CDR3 is CASSQDRAGARGEKLFF. Written as DNA, the CDR3 is TGTGCCAGCAGCCAAGATCGCGCAGGGGCGAGAGGGGAAAAACTGTTTTTT.

The chain uses TRBV28 and TRBJ1-5; weak D call: TRBD1 (6 bases). The CDR3 spans 15 residues. V was clipped by 3 bases and J by 4 bases, with 13 bases between them. Germline-derived CDR1 and CDR2 are MDHEN and SYDVKM. Here the CDR3 DNA reads TGTGCCAGCAGTTTTCAGGGGAAAGAGAATCAGCCCCAGCATTTT. Amino acid sequence: CASSFQGKENQPQHF. Filled out from reference TRBV28 and TRBJ1-5, the complete variable domain reads DVKVTQSSRYLVKRTGEKVFLECVQDMDHENMFWYRQDPGLGLRLIYFSYDVKMKEKGDIPEGYSVSREKKERFSLILESASTNQTSMYLCASSFQGKENQPQHFGDGTRLSIL.

This clone was seen more than once but under ten times. The CDR3 nucleotides are TGTGCCAGCACCCAGGGACAGGGGACGAACAATGAGCAGTTCTTC. Its translation is CASTQGQGTNNEQFF. This chain links TRBV28 with TRBJ2-1; 10 bases are a match to TRBD1. This CDR3 has 15 amino acids. From germline, CDR1 is MDHEN and CDR2 SYDVKM. V lost 7 bases and J lost 5; bases outside the gene matches: 8.